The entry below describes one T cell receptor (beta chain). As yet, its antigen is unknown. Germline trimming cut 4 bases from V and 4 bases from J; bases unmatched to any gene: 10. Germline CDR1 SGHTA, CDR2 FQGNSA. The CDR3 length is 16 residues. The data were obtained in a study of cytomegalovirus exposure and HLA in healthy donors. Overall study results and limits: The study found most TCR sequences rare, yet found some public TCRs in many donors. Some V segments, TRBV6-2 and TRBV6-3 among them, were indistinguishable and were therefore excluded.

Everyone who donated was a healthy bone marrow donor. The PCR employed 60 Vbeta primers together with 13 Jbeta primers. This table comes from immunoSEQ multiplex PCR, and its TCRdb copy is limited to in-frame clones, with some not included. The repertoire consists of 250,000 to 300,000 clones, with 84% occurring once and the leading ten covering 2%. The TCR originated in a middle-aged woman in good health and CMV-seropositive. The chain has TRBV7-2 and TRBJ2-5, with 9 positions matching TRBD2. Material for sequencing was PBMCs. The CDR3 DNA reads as TGTGCCAGCAGCTCATCCAGGGCGGGAGGGCCAGAGACCCAGTACTTC. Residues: CASSSSRAGGPETQYF. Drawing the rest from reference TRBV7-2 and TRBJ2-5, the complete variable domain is GAGVSQSPSNKVTEKGKDVELRCDPISGHTALYWYRQSLGQGLEFLIYFQGNSAPDKSGLPSDRFSAERTGGSVSTLTIQRTQQEDSAVYLCASSSSRAGGPETQYFGPGTRLLVL.